The rows below give T cell receptor beta chains drawn from one sample of a study of cytomegalovirus exposure and HLA in healthy donors. The method was immunoSEQ multiplex PCR; TCRdb's version includes in-frame clones alone and lacks a portion of them. Here the sample spans about 94,000 clones, over 60% being singletons. Sequenced sample: PBMCs. All receptors derive from a man between 25 and 39 years old in good health and CMV-seronegative. Each CDR3 is given with its conserved first and last residue. D genes are given only for firm matches. Some rows mark clone size as missing; the rest say once, few, many or name a class of expanded clone.

TRBD2 | TRBJ2-1 | TRBV7-3 | once | TGTGCCAGCAGCTTCGGGGGGACCTCCTTCGCGGAGCAGTTCTTC | CASSFGGTSFAEQFF
- | TRBJ1-1 | TRBV9 | once | TGTGCCAGCAGCCCGACCTCGGGGGGCGCGGGGACTGAAGCTTTCTTT | CASSPTSGGAGTEAFF
- | TRBJ1-2 | TRBV7-9 | - | TGTTCCAGCAGCTTTGGGGGGGTTTCCAACTATGGCTACACCTTC | CSSSFGGVSNYGYTF
TRBD2 | TRBJ2-7 | TRBV12-5 | - | TGTGCTAGTGGTGACAGGAGACTAGCGGGAGAGGTGTACGAGCAGTACTTC | CASGDRRLAGEVYEQYF
- | TRBJ2-7 | TRBV2 | - | TGTGCCAGCAGCGCGGGGCTCGAGCAGTACTTC | CASSAGLEQYF
- | TRBJ2-2 | TRBV5-1 | - | TGCGCCAGCAGCTTAGGCAGGTTGTACACCGGGGAGCTGTTTTTT | CASSLGRLYTGELFF
TRBD1 | TRBJ1-6 | TRBV18 | once | TGTGCCAGCTCACTTACTGGGACAGGGCAAGGGTCACCCCTCCACTTT | CASSLTGTGQGSPLHF
- | TRBJ1-2 | TRBV6-5 | - | TGTGCCAGCTCCTTCAGGGGCGAGGACTATGGCTACACCTTC | CASSFRGEDYGYTF
TRBD2 | TRBJ2-7 | TRBV5-1 | - | TGCGCCAGCAGCTTGGGACTAGCCCTGAGCTCCTACGAGCAGTACTTC | CASSLGLALSSYEQYF
TRBD1 | TRBJ2-5 | TRBV10-3 | - | TGTGCCATCAGTGACCCGACAGGGTCCCCGACCCAGTACTTC | CAISDPTGSPTQYF
TRBD2 | TRBJ2-3 | TRBV4-1 | - | TGCGCCAGCAGCCAGACCGAGAGGCTAGCGCGGGAGGGGAGAAGCACAGATACGCAGTATTTT | CASSQTERLAREGRSTDTQYF
- | TRBJ1-2 | TRBV9 | - | TGTGCCAGCAGCGCGTTCAGGGCCTATGGCTACACCTTC | CASSAFRAYGYTF
TRBD2 | TRBJ2-5 | TRBV7-6 | - | TGTGCCAGCAGCTTAGTGGGAGGGCACCAAGAGACCCAGTACTTC | CASSLVGGHQETQYF
- | TRBJ2-3 | TRBV6-5 | few | TGTGCCAGCAGTCAGGGGTCAGATACGCAGTATTTT | CASSQGSDTQYF
TRBD1 | TRBJ2-6 | TRBV11-3 | - | TGTGCCAGCAGCCAGACAGGGTGGTCCTCTGGGGCCAACGTCCTGACTTTC | CASSQTGWSSGANVLTF
TRBD1 | TRBJ1-1 | TRBV19 | - | TGTGCCAGTAGTTTCCTGACAGGGCCGAACACTGAAGCTTTCTTT | CASSFLTGPNTEAFF
- | TRBJ2-3 | TRBV28 | - | TGTGCCAGCAGTTCCCGAGAACTAGGCACAGATACGCAGTATTTT | CASSSRELGTDTQYF
- | TRBJ2-7 | TRBV2 | - | TGTGCCAGCATCCTAGCGCTAGGGTGGGAATACGAGCAGTACTTC | CASILALGWEYEQYF
TRBD1 | TRBJ2-2 | TRBV5-1 | few | TGCGCCAGCAGCTATAGGACAGGTCGCGGAGATACCGGGGAGCTGTTTTTT | CASSYRTGRGDTGELFF
- | TRBJ1-5 | TRBV2 | - | TGTGCCAGCAGTGACTGGACAGGCAATCAGCCCCAGCATTTT | CASSDWTGNQPQHF
- | TRBJ1-4 | TRBV10-1 | few | TGCGCCAGCAGTACAGAGCCAACTAATGAAAAACTGTTTTTT | CASSTEPTNEKLFF
- | TRBJ1-1 | TRBV11-3 | few | TGTGCCAGCAGCTTAGATGGCCGGGGTGGGAACACTGAAGCTTTCTTT | CASSLDGRGGNTEAFF
TRBD1 | TRBJ1-2 | TRBV7-9 | - | TGTTCCAGCAGCCCCCGGGACAGGGACGCCCTTCTCTATGGCTACACCTTC | CSSSPRDRDALLYGYTF
TRBD1 | TRBJ2-6 | TRBV10-3 | - | TGTGCCATCAGTGAGTTCCGGGACAGGGATTTGTATACTGGGGCCAACGTCCTGACTTTC | CAISEFRDRDLYTGANVLTF
TRBD2 | TRBJ2-7 | TRBV27 | - | TGTGCCAGCAGTTTCGCCGGGACTAGCATCGGGCACGAGCAGTACTTC | CASSFAGTSIGHEQYF
- | TRBJ2-2 | TRBV7-9 | few | TGTGCCAGCAGCTTACGGGCAGGGGTGAACACCGGGGAGCTGTTTTTT | CASSLRAGVNTGELFF
TRBD1 | TRBJ1-2 | TRBV10-3 | - | TGTGCCATCAAGACAGGGGGCCCAGGAGTTAGTTATGGCTACACCTTC | CAIKTGGPGVSYGYTF
- | TRBJ2-5 | TRBV20-1 | - | TGCAGTGCCGGGGAGGAGACCCAGTACTTC | CSAGEETQYF
TRBD2 | TRBJ2-4 | TRBV5-1 | - | TGCGCCAGCAGCTTGTCGGGGGGGGCCAAAAACATTCAGTACTTC | CASSLSGGAKNIQYF
- | TRBJ2-2 | TRBV28 | few | TGTGCCAGCCGACGTGGGGGGAGCACCGGGGAGCTGTTTTTT | CASRRGGSTGELFF
TRBD1 | TRBJ2-7 | TRBV25-1 | few | TGTGCCAGCAGTGAATATAAGGGGGCTTACGAGCAGTACTTC | CASSEYKGAYEQYF
- | TRBJ2-6 | TRBV7-3 | - | TGTGCCAGCAGCCTACTAGTAGGTGGGGCCAACGTCCTGACTTTC | CASSLLVGGANVLTF
TRBD1 | TRBJ1-1 | TRBV18 | - | TGTGCCAGCTCACCGGGACAGAACATGAACACTGAAGCTTTCTTT | CASSPGQNMNTEAFF
- | TRBJ1-2 | TRBV27 | few | TGTGCCAGCAGACAAGATCTCTATGGCTACACCTTC | CASRQDLYGYTF
- | TRBJ2-3 | TRBV10-3 | - | TGTGCCATCAGTGAGTCCGGGGTACCTAGCACAGATACGCAGTATTTT | CAISESGVPSTDTQYF
TRBD1 | TRBJ2-7 | TRBV6-6 | - | TGTGCCAGCAGAAGGACAGGGGTTGGGATCTACGAGCAGTACTTC | CASRRTGVGIYEQYF
TRBD2 | TRBJ2-5 | TRBV11-2 | - | TGTGCCAGCAGGTCTCTAGCGGGCATAAAAGAGACCCAGTACTTC | CASRSLAGIKETQYF
TRBD2 | TRBJ2-2 | TRBV7-3 | - | TGTGCCAGCAGCGCCCACGGGGGGGCGGGTACCGGGGAGCTGTTTTTT | CASSAHGGAGTGELFF
- | TRBJ1-1 | TRBV6-5 | once | TGTGCCAGCAGTTACGGGGGCCGGGGTGAAGCTTTCTTT | CASSYGGRGEAFF
TRBD1 | TRBJ2-7 | TRBV10-3 | - | TGTGCCATCAGCCTGGGACAGGCCTACGAGCAGTACTTC | CAISLGQAYEQYF
- | TRBJ2-2 | TRBV7-2 | - | TGTGCCAGCAGCACGCGGTCGGGCGGGACTACCGGGGAGCTGTTTTTT | CASSTRSGGTTGELFF
- | TRBJ1-1 | TRBV6-4 | - | TGTGCCAGCAGTGAGGCCAGGAACACTGAAGCTTTCTTT | CASSEARNTEAFF
TRBD1 | TRBJ2-5 | TRBV7-9 | once | TGTGCCAGCAGCGAGCAGGGGGCTCGAGAGACCCAGTACTTC | CASSEQGARETQYF
TRBD2 | TRBJ2-3 | TRBV19 | - | TGTGCCAGTAGTATGAATCGCGGGGGGTACACAGATACGCAGTATTTT | CASSMNRGGYTDTQYF
- | TRBJ2-1 | TRBV7-8 | - | TGTGCCAGCAGCTTAGCGGGGGGGCCTGGCGATGAGCAGTTCTTC | CASSLAGGPGDEQFF
TRBD1 | TRBJ1-2 | TRBV5-4 | - | TGTGCCAGCAGCTCAGGAAACGGACAGGGTTATGGCTACACCTTC | CASSSGNGQGYGYTF
TRBD1 | TRBJ2-7 | TRBV7-6 | - | TGTGCCAGCAGTCCCCGGGGACAGGGGGCGAGGGAGCAGTACTTC | CASSPRGQGAREQYF
- | TRBJ1-2 | TRBV11-2 | - | TGTGCCAGCAGCCTTGGACTCAACTATGGCTACACCTTC | CASSLGLNYGYTF
TRBD1 | TRBJ1-1 | TRBV4-2 | - | TGTGCCAGCAGCCAAGTGTACAGGGGCGGCACTGAAGCTTTCTTT | CASSQVYRGGTEAFF